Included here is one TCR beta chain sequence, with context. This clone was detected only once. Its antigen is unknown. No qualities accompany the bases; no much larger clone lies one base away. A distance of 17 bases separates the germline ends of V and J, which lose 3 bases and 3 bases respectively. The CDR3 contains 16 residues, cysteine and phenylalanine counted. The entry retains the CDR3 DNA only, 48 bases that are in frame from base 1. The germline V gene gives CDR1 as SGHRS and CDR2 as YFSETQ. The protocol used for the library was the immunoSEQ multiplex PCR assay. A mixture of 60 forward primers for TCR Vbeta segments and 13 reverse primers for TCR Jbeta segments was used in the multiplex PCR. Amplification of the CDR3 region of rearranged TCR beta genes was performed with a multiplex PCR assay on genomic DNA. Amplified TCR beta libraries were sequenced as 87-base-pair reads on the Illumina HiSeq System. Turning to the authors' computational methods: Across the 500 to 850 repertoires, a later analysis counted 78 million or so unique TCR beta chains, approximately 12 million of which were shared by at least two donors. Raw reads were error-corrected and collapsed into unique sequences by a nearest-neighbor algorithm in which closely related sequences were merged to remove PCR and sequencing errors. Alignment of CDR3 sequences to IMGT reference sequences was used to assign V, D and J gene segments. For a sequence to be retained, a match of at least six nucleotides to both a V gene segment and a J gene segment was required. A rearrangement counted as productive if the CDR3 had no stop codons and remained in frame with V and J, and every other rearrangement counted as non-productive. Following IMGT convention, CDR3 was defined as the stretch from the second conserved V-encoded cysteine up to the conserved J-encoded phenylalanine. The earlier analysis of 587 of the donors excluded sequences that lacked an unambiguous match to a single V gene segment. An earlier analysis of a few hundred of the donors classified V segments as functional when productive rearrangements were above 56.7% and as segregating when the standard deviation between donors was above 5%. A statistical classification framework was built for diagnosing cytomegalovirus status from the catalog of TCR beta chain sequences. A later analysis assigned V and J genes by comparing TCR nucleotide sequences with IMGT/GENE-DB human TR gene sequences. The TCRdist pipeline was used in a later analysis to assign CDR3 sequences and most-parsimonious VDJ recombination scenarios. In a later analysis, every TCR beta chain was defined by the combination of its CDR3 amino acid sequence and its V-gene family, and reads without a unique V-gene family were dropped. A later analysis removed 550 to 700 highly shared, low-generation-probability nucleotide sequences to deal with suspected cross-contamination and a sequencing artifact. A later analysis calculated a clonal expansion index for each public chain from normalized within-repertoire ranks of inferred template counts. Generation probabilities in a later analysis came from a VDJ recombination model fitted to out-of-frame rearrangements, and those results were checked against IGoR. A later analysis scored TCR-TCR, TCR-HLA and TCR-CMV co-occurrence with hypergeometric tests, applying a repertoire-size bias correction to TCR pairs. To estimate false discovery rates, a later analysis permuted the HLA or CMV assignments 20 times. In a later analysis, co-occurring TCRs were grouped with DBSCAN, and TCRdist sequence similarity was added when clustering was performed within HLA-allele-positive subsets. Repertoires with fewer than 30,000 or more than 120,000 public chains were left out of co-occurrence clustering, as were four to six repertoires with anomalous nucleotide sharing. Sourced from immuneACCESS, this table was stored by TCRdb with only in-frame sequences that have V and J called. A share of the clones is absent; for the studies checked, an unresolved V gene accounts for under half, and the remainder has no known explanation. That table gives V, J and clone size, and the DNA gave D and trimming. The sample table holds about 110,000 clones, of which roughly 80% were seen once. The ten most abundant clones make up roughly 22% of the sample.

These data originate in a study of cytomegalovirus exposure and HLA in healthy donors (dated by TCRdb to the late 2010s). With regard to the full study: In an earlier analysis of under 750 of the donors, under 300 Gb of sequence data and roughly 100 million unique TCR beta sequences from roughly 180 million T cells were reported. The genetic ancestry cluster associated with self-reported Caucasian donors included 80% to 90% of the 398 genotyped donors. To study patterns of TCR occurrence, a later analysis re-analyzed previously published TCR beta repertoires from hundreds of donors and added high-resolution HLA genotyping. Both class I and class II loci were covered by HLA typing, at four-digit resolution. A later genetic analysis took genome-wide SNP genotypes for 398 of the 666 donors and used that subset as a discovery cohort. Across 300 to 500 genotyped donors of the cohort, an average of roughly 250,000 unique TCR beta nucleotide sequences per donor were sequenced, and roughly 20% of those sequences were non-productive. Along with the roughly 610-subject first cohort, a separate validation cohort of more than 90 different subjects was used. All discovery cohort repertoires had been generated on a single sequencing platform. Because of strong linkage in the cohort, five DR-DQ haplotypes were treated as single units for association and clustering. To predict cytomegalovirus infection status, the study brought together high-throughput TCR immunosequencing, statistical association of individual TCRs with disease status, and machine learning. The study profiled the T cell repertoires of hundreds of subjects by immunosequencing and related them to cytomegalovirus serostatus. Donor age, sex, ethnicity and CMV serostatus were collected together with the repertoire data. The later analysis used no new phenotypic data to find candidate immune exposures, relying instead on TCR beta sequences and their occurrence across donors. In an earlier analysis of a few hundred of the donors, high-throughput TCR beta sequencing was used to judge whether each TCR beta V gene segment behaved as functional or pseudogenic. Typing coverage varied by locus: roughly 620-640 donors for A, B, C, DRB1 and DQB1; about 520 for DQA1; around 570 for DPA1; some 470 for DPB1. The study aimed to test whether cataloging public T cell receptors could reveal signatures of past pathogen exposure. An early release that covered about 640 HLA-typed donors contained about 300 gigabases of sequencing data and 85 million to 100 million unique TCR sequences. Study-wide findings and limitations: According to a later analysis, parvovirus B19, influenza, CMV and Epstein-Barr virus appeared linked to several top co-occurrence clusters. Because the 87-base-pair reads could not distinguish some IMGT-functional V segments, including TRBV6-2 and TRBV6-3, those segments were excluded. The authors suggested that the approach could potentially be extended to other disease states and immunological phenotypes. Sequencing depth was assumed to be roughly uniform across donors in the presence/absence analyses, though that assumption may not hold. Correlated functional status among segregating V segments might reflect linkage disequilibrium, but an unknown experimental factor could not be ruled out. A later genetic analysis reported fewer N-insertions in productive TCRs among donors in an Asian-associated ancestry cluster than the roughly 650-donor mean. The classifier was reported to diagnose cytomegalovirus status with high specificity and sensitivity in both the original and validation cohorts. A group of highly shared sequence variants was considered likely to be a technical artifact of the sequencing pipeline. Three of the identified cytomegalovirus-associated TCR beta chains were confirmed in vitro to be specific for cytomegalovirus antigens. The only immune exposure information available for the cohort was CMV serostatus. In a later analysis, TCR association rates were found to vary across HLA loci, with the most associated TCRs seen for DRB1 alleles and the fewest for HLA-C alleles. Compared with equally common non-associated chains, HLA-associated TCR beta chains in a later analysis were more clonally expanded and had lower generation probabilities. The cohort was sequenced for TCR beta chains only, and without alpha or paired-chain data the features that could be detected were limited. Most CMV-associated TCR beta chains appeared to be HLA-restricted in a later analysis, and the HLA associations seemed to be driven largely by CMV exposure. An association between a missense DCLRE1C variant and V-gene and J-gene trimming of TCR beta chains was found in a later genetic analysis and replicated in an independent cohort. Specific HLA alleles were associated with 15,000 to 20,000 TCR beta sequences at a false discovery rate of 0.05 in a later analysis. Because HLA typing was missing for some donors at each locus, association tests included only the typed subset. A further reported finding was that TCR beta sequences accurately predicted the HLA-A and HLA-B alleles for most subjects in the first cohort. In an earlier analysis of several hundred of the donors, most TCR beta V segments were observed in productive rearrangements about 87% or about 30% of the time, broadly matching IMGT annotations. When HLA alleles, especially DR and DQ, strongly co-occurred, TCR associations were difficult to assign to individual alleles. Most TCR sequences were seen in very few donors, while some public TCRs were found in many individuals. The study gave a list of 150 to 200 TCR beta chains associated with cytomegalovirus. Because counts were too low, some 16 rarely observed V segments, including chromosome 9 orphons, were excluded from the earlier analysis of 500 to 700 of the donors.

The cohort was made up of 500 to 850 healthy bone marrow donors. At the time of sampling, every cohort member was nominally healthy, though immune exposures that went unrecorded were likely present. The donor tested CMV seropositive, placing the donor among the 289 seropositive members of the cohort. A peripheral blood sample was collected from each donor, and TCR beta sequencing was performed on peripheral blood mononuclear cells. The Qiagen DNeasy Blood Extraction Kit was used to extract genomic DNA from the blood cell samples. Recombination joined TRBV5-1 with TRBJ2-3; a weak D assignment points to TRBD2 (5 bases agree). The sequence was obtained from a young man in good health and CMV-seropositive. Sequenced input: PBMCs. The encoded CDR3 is CASSSWGASSTDTQYF. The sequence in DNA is TGCGCCAGCAGCTCATGGGGAGCTTCGTCGACAGATACGCAGTATTTT.